Listed below are T cell receptor beta chains from one sample, sequenced in a study of stem cell transplantation in POMP-related autoinflammatory disease. Here immunoSEQ multiplex PCR was the method, and the copy in TCRdb shows in-frame clones only, minus some. Among tens of thousands of clones, approximately 78% were seen once, and the ten largest hold around 2.4%. The input for sequencing was CD4+ T cells from PBMCs, taken before stem cell transplantation. These receptor sequences come from a human donor with POMP-related autoinflammation and immune dysregulation (PRAID). The CDR3 runs from the conserved cysteine through the conserved F or W. A D gene is named only where the DNA matches it firmly.

d_gene	j_gene	v_gene	CDR3aa	CDR3nt
TRBD2	TRBJ2-7	TRBV2	CASSGYSGGTSYEQYF	TGTGCCAGCAGCGGGTATAGCGGGGGGACCTCCTACGAGCAGTACTTC
NA	TRBJ1-2	TRBV28	CASSFSEIRVDGYTF	TGTGCCAGCAGTTTTTCGGAGATAAGAGTAGATGGCTACACCTTC
NA	TRBJ2-3	TRBV4-1	CASSQDRVADTQYF	TGCGCCAGCAGCCAAGATAGGGTAGCCGATACGCAGTATTTT
TRBD2	TRBJ2-1	TRBV18	CASSPRALAGNYNEQFF	TGTGCCAGCTCCCCCCGGGCACTAGCGGGGAACTACAATGAGCAGTTCTTC
NA	TRBJ2-3	TRBV11-2	CASSLKQIEADTQYF	TGTGCCAGCAGCTTAAAACAGATTGAGGCAGATACGCAGTATTTT
NA	TRBJ1-6	TRBV7-2	CASSFTPNSYNSPLHF	TGTGCCAGCAGCTTTACGCCCAACTCCTATAATTCACCCCTCCACTTT
NA	TRBJ2-7	TRBV5-8	CASSRMRLETYEQYF	TGTGCCAGCAGCCGGATGCGGCTGGAAACCTACGAGCAGTACTTC
NA	TRBJ2-5	TRBV25-1	CASSEYEGGTVQETQYF	TGTGCCAGCAGTGAATATGAGGGGGGTACAGTACAAGAGACCCAGTACTTC
NA	TRBJ2-3	TRBV7-9	CASSLLNPHTDTQYF	TGTGCCAGCAGCTTATTGAACCCCCACACAGATACGCAGTATTTT
NA	TRBJ1-2	TRBV30	CAWGGEPNYGYTF	TGTGCCTGGGGAGGTGAGCCGAACTATGGCTACACCTTC
TRBD1	TRBJ1-1	TRBV9	CASSVDRVSTEAFF	TGTGCCAGCAGCGTCGACAGGGTAAGCACTGAAGCTTTCTTT
NA	TRBJ1-2	TRBV5-5	CASSLVPLDYGYTF	TGTGCCAGCAGCTTGGTACCGTTGGACTATGGCTACACCTTC
NA	TRBJ2-5	TRBV2	CASSVQGPQETQYF	TGTGCCAGCAGCGTTCAGGGCCCCCAAGAGACCCAGTACTTC
NA	TRBJ1-2	TRBV19	CASSPDGTHGYTF	TGTGCCAGTAGTCCCGACGGGACGCACGGCTACACCTTC